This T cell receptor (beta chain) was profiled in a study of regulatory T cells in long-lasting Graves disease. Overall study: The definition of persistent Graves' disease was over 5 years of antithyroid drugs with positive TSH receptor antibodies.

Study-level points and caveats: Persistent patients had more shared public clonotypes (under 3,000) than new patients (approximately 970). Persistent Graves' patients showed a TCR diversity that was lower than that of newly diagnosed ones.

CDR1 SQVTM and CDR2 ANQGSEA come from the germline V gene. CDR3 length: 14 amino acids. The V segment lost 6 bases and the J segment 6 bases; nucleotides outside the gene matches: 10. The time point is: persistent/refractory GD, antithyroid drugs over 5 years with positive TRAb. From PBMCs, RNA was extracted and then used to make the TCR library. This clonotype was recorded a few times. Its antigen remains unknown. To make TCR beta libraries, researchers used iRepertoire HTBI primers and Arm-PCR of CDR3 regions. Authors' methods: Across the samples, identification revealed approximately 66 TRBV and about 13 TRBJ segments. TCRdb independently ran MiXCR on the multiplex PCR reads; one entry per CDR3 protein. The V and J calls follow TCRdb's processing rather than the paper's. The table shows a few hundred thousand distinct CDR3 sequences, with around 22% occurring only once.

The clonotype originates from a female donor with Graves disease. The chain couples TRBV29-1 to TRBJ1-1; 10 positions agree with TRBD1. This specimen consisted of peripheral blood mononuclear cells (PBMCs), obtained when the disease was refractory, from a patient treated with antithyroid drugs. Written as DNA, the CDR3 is TGCAGCGTGGGAGGGACAGGGGTAGTCCCTGAAGCTTTCTTT. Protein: CSVGGTGVVPEAFF.